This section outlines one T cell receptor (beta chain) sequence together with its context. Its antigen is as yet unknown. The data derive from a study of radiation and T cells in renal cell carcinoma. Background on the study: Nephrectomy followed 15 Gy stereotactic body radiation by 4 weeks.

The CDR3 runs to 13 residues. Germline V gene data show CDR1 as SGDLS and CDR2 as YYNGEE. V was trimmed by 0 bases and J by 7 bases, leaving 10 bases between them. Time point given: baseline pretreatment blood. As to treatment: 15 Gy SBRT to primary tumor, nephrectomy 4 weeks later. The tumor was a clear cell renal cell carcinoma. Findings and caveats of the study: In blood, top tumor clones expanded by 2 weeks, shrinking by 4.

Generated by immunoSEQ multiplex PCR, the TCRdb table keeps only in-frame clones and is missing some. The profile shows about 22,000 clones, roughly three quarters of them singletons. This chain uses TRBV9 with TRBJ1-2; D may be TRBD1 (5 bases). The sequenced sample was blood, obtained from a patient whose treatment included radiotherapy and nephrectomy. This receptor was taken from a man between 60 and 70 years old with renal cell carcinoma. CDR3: CASSVAGWGGYTF. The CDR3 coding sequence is TGTGCCAGCAGCGTAGCAGGGTGGGGTGGCTACACCTTC.